These 27 T cell receptor beta chains were sequenced from one sample in a study of T-cell memory formation after mild COVID-19. TCRdb re-called the 5' RACE reads through MiXCR, storing one row per CDR3 protein. The data show some 440,000 distinct CDR3 sequences, around a quarter seen once. The sequencing input was PBMCs or a T cell subset sorted from them (not recorded which). These TCRs come from an adult woman who had mild COVID-19 (a few samples of this study predate the infection). Cell type and time point are not known.

This chain uses TRBV7-9 with TRBJ1-2; D gene unclear. Germline V CDR1 and CDR2: SEHNR, FQNEAQ (reference sequence). The V end lost 5 bases, the J end lost 6 bases, and 19 bases lay between the germline ends. This CDR3 region has 15 residues. The DNA for the CDR3 is TGTGCCAGCAGCAAGGTCACCGAGCTTGGAAATGGCTACACCTTC. It encodes CASSKVTELGNGYTF.

There are a few counts of this clonotype. The J gene is TRBJ2-1, the V gene TRBV14; possibly TRBD2 for D (5 bases). Trimming took off 3 bases at V and 3 bases at J, with 6 bases between the two ends. Germline CDR1 and CDR2: SGHDN and FVKESK. The CDR3 totals 13 residues. The CDR3 reads CASSHGIYNEQFF. CDR3 nucleotide sequence: TGTGCCAGCAGCCACGGGATCTACAATGAGCAGTTCTTC.

The rearrangement joins TRBV5-4 to TRBJ2-6; no reliable D call. Trimming shortened V by 4 bases and J by 2 bases, and 13 bases separated the two germline ends. Germline CDR1 and CDR2: SGHNT and YYREEE (reference sequence). The CDR3 is 16 amino acids. CDR3 nucleotide sequence: TGTGCCAGCAGCCCCTCCTTGGCGGCTGGGGCCAACGTCCTGACTTTC. This sequence encodes CASSPSLAAGANVLTF.

The genes are TRBV2 and TRBJ1-5; D might be TRBD1 (6 bases). Germline V gene sequence: CDR1 SNHLY, CDR2 FYNNEI. The V end was cut by 2 bases, the J end by 4 bases, with 15 bases between. CDR3 length: 16 residues. The CDR3 reads CASSESRQVSNQPQHF. DNA for the CDR3: TGTGCCAGCAGTGAATCCCGACAGGTGTCAAATCAGCCCCAGCATTTT.

This clonotype appeared a few times. The chain employs TRBV24-1 and TRBJ2-3, with 7 bases identical to TRBD2. Germline V gene sequence: CDR1 KGHDR, CDR2 SFDVKD. The CDR3 length is 15 residues. The J segment lost 2 bases and the V segment lost 8 bases, leaving 9 bases of the junction unmatched. Here the CDR3 DNA reads TGTGCCACCACTAGGGGAGGGAGCGCCACAGATACGCAGTATTTT. Protein product: CATTRGGSATDTQYF.

The chain uses TRBV9 and TRBJ2-7; 8 bases align to TRBD2. V shed 3 bases and J 3 bases; nucleotides not matched to a gene: 2. This CDR3 spans 13 amino acids. Germline assignment: CDR1 SGDLS and CDR2 YYNGEE. The CDR3 sequence: CASSDGTSYEQYF. Here the CDR3 DNA reads TGTGCCAGCAGCGACGGGACTAGCTACGAGCAGTACTTC.

This chain joins TRBV20-1 and TRBJ1-5; the D gene is possibly TRBD1 (6 bases). CDR1 is DFQATT and CDR2 is SNEGSKA in the germline V gene (reference sequence). The CDR3 totals 14 residues. Trimming shortened V by 5 bases and J by 6 bases, and 17 bases separated the two germline ends. The chain's CDR3 is CSARGQPIGQPQHF. In nucleotides, the CDR3 is TGCAGTGCTCGGGGGCAGCCCATAGGTCAGCCCCAGCATTTT.

V usage is TRBV7-8 and J usage is TRBJ2-1; TRBD2 might be the D (5 bases). The ends were cut back, 5 bases at V and 0 bases at J, with 17 bases in the middle. The CDR3 sequence is 17 residues long. In germline, CDR1 is SGHVS, CDR2 FQNEAQ. In DNA, the CDR3 is TGTGCCAGCAGCGCCACCTTCGCGGGTACCTCCTACAATGAGCAGTTCTTC. This translates into CASSATFAGTSYNEQFF.

The chain couples TRBV11-2 to TRBJ1-1, with D perhaps matching TRBD1 (5 bases). Trimming cost V 5 bases and J 4 bases, with 14 bases left between them. The CDR3 totals 14 residues. Germline lookup yields CDR1 SGHAT and CDR2 FQNNGV. The CDR3: CASSTFWGGTEAFF. The CDR3 nucleotides are TGTGCCAGCAGCACCTTCTGGGGGGGCACTGAAGCTTTCTTT.

CDR3 residues: CASSLAGTGGPNTGELFF. The CDR3 DNA follows: TGTGCCAGCAGTCTTGCCGGGACAGGGGGCCCGAACACCGGGGAGCTGTTTTTT. This rearrangement joins TRBV9 to TRBJ2-2; 12 bases match TRBD1. The germline gives CDR1 SGDLS, CDR2 YYNGEE. CDR3 size: 18 residues. With V trimmed by 5 bases and J by 0 bases, 8 bases remained unmatched.

This clonotype turned up a few times. The gene calls are TRBV20-1 and TRBJ1-1, with D perhaps matching TRBD1 (5 bases). Trimming took 6 bases from V and 1 from J, leaving 12 bases between them. This CDR3 has 13 residues. The V gene's germline CDR1 is DFQATT and CDR2 SNEGSKA (reference sequence). DNA for the CDR3: TGCAGTGCCCGACGACAGAGGAACACTGAAGCTTTCTTT. Protein product: CSARRQRNTEAFF.

This clonotype has a handful of counts. The gene calls are TRBV18 and TRBJ2-3; TRBD2 aligns across 8 bases. Unmatched junction bases numbered 9, after V lost 0 bases and J lost 4 bases. The germline gives CDR1 KGHSH, CDR2 LQKENI. This CDR3 is 17 amino acids long. The CDR3 sequence is CASSPPRGAGDADTQYF. The CDR3, as DNA: TGTGCCAGCTCACCACCGCGAGGAGCGGGAGATGCAGATACGCAGTATTTT.

This clonotype showed up just a few times. Relative to the germline gene, one junction end is altered; a read error may explain this. The rearrangement uses TRBV20-1 and TRBJ2-7; 11 bases are a match to TRBD2. CDR1 DFQATT and CDR2 SNEGSKA come from the germline V gene (reference sequence). This CDR3 spans 14 amino acids. The CDR3 loop reads CSARGTSGSYEQYF. The CDR3 nucleotides are TGCAGTGCCAGAGGGACTAGCGGATCCTACGAGCAGTACTTC.

This clonotype occurred a few times. The V call is TRBV7-9, the J call TRBJ2-3, with D perhaps being TRBD1 or TRBD2 (6 bases each). The V gene lost 5 bases and the J gene lost 0 bases, with 15 bases spanning the gap. Germline lookup yields CDR1 SEHNR and CDR2 FQNEAQ (reference sequence). The CDR3 contains 16 residues. The CDR3 region has the DNA TGTGCCAGCAGCCCACCTGGCGGGACAAGCACAGATACGCAGTATTTT. This gives the protein CASSPPGGTSTDTQYF.

This clonotype has just one count. V is TRBV7-2 and J is TRBJ2-3, with TRBD2 matching over 11 bases. The germline gives CDR1 SGHTA, CDR2 FQGNSA. Unmatched junction bases numbered 5, after V lost 5 bases and J lost 7 bases. This CDR3 is 14 amino acids long. DNA of the CDR3: TGTGCCAGCAGCCAGACTAGCGGGGAGAATACGCAGTATTTT. Encoded protein: CASSQTSGENTQYF.

This clonotype has just a few counts. The genes are TRBV29-1 and TRBJ2-6; D is possibly TRBD1 (6 bases). In germline, CDR1 is SQVTM, CDR2 ANQGSEA. V lost 3 bases and J 3 bases, leaving 15 bases between the germline ends. The CDR3 extends over 16 amino acids. Here the CDR3 DNA reads TGCAGCGTTGAGGGGACATCAATCTTTGGGGCCAACGTCCTGACTTTC. Translation gives CSVEGTSIFGANVLTF.

The genes are TRBV18 and TRBJ1-5, with D possibly TRBD1 on 6 matching bases. The CDR3 has 16 residues. Germline V gives CDR1 KGHSH, CDR2 LQKENI. Trimming took 1 base from V and 2 from J, leaving 12 bases between them. CDR3 residues: CASSPLGGEGNQPQHF. The CDR3 DNA follows: TGTGCCAGCTCACCACTGGGGGGCGAGGGCAATCAGCCCCAGCATTTT.

V and J are TRBV12-3 or TRBV12-4 and TRBJ2-5, with D possibly TRBD1 on 6 matching bases. This CDR3 region has 15 residues. Between the trimmed V and J ends, which lost 0 bases and 4 bases, there was a span of 12 bases. CDR3: CASSLARGRGETQYF. The CDR3 DNA follows: TGTGCCAGCAGTTTAGCGCGAGGCAGGGGAGAGACCCAGTACTTC.

Here the CDR3 reads CASSLPGQGGTGELFF. The CDR3 DNA is TGCGCCAGCAGCTTACCGGGACAGGGGGGCACCGGGGAGCTGTTTTTT. V usage is TRBV5-1 and J usage is TRBJ2-2, with 11 bases aligning to TRBD1. The germline V gene encodes CDR1 SGHRS and CDR2 YFSETQ. J lost 4 bases, V lost 2 bases, and 4 bases had no gene match. CDR3 length: 16 amino acids.

This clonotype has a count of ten or more. The rearrangement links TRBV6-2 or TRBV6-3 to TRBJ2-2, with 7 bases fitting TRBD1. From germline, CDR1 is MNHEY and CDR2 SVGEGT. The CDR3 runs 15 residues. V trimming: 8 bases; J trimming: 6 bases; junction bases outside the gene matches: 12. Here the CDR3 reads CASVPGTVEAGELFF. The DNA for the CDR3 is TGTGCCAGCGTCCCCGGGACAGTCGAAGCCGGGGAGCTGTTTTTT.

This clonotype came up a few times. The rearrangement links TRBV20-1 to TRBJ1-4; tentative D call: TRBD1 (5 bases). The CDR3 sequence is 15 residues long. Trimming cost V 2 bases and J 7 bases, with 17 bases left between them. Germline CDR1 and CDR2: DFQATT and SNEGSKA (reference sequence). The CDR3 loop reads CSARKPGPLIEKLFF. As DNA, the CDR3 is TGCAGTGCTAGAAAACCGGGACCCTTAATTGAAAAACTGTTTTTT.

The rearrangement links TRBV18 to TRBJ2-5; D uncertain. CDR3 length equals 12 residues. With 6 bases removed from V and 4 bases from J, the gap between germline ends came to 9 bases. The germline CDR1 and CDR2 sequences are KGHSH and LQKENI. The CDR3 region is CASSRSGETQYF. The CDR3 DNA follows: TGTGCCAGCTCGCGGTCGGGAGAGACCCAGTACTTC.

This chain connects TRBV7-9 to TRBJ2-2, with TRBD2 matching 11 bases. The CDR3 spans 16 residues. The V gene end was trimmed by 0 bases and the J gene end by 7 bases; junction bases not matched to a gene: 4. Germline V gene lookup returns CDR1 SEHNR and CDR2 FQNEAQ (reference sequence). The CDR3 loop reads CASSLAPGTSGGELFF. The CDR3 region has the DNA TGTGCCAGCAGCTTAGCCCCCGGGACTAGCGGCGGGGAGCTGTTTTTT.

The chain uses TRBV7-3 and TRBJ2-4; D gene ambiguous. Trimming took 2 bases from V and 0 from J, leaving 11 bases between them. CDR3 length: 16 amino acids. CDR1 and CDR2 (germline): SGHTA, FQGTGA. The CDR3 DNA follows: TGTGCCAGCAGCTTATCTCCGGAACTAGCCAAAAACATTCAGTACTTC. This sequence encodes CASSLSPELAKNIQYF. Using reference TRBV7-3 and TRBJ2-4 for the parts outside the CDR3, the full variable domain is GAGVSQTPSNKVTEKGKYVELRCDPISGHTALYWYRQSLGQGPEFLIYFQGTGAADDSGLPNDRFFAVRPEGSVSTLKIQRTERGDSAVYLCASSLSPELAKNIQYFGAGTRLSVL.

V usage is TRBV20-1 and J usage is TRBJ2-3, with 7 bases identical to TRBD1. The trim removed 1 base at V and 2 bases at J, leaving 6 bases unmatched. The CDR3 is made up of 15 amino acids. Germline V CDR1 and CDR2: DFQATT, SNEGSKA (reference sequence). The CDR3 DNA follows: TGCAGTGCTAGAGCCTACAGGGGCACCACAGATACGCAGTATTTT. Its protein is CSARAYRGTTDTQYF.

This clonotype was seen only a few times. The V gene is TRBV30, the J gene TRBJ1-2; 9 nucleotides align to TRBD1. Trimming cost V 2 bases and J 4 bases; bases outside gene matches: 11. Germline loops: CDR1 GTSNPN, CDR2 SVGIG (reference sequence). This CDR3 contains 16 residues. CDR3 DNA: TGTGCCTGGAGTAAAAACAGGGGGCGACAATCCTATGGCTACACCTTC. This codes for CAWSKNRGRQSYGYTF.

The rearrangement joins TRBV12-3 or TRBV12-4 to TRBJ2-2, with no clear D. This CDR3 is 16 amino acids long. V was pared by 8 bases and J by 3 bases, with 19 bases between. This chain's CDR3 is CASHSTVGFHTGELFF. In DNA, the CDR3 is TGTGCCAGCCACTCGACGGTAGGGTTCCACACCGGGGAGCTGTTTTTT.